This T cell receptor (beta chain) was retrieved from a study of T cells after yellow fever vaccination. Study-wide results and caveats: Post-booster repertoires again held most primary-vaccination clones (around 95% CD4, roughly 88% CD8). Within FACS-sorted repertoires, abundant clonotypes contaminating from the bulk population could be present. A minor fraction of clonotypes spanned both CD4 and CD8 compartments.

Only a few counts were recorded for this clonotype. Its antigen is currently unknown. As TCR cDNA was made by 5'RACE template switching, a universal primer site and UMIs were added. TCRdb redid the calling of the 5' RACE reads with MiXCR, one entry per CDR3 protein. Here the sample spans some 200,000 distinct CDR3 sequences, approximately 11% being singletons. The CDR3 is 16 amino acids. With 4 bases clipped from V and 0 bases from J, the junction kept 7 bases outside the gene matches. Germline V gives CDR1 LNHNV, CDR2 YYDKDF (reference sequence). The receptor comes from a man aged 18 to 35 who received the YFV17D yellow fever vaccine. The J gene is TRBJ2-7, the V gene TRBV15; the match to TRBD1 covers 9 bases. The source was CD8+ T cells sorted from PBMCs, collected 15 days after the yellow fever booster vaccination. DNA of the CDR3: TGTGCCACCAGCATCCGGGGGACAGGGATCTCCTACGAGCAGTACTTC. It is translated as CATSIRGTGISYEQYF.